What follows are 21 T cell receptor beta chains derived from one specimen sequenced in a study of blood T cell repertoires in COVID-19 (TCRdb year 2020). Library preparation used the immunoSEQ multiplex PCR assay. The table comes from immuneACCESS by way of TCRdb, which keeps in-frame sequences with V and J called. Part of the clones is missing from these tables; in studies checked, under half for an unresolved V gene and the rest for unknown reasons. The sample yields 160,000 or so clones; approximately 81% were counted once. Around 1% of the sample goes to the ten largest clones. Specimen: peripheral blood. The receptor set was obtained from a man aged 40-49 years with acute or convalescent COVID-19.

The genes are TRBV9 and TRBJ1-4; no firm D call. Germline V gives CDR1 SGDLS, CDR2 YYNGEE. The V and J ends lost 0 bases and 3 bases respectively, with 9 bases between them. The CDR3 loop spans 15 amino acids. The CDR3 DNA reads TGTGCCAGCAGCGTAGGGCAGGTGCCTAATGAAAAACTGTTTTTT. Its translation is CASSVGQVPNEKLFF.

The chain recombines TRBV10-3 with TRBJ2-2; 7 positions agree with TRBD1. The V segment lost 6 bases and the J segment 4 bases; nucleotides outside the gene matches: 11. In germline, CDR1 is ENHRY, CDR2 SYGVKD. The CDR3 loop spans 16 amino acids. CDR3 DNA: TGTGCCATCAGCGCATCCGGGACAGCGACCACCGGGGAGCTGTTTTTT. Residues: CAISASGTATTGELFF.

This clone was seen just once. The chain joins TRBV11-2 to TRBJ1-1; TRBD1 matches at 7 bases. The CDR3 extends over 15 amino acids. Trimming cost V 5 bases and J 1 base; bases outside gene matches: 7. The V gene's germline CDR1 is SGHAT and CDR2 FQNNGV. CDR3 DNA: TGTGCCAGCAGCACCCCTCGACAGGGGAACACTGAAGCTTTCTTT. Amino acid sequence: CASSTPRQGNTEAFF. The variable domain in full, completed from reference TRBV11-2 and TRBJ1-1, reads EAGVAQSPRYKIIEKRQSVAFWCNPISGHATLYWYQQILGQGPKLLIQFQNNGVVDDSQLPKDRFSAERLKGVDSTLKIQPAKLEDSAVYLCASSTPRQGNTEAFFGQGTRLTVV.

The CDR3 coding sequence is TGTGCCAGCAGGCGGGACTCACCTTTCGGGACCCAGTACTTC. It is translated as CASRRDSPFGTQYF. The chain combines TRBV6-5 with TRBJ2-5, with D possibly matching TRBD2 (6 bases). V was pared by 6 bases and J by 7 bases, with 18 bases between. Germline V gives CDR1 MNHEY, CDR2 SVGAGI. The CDR3 consists of 14 residues.

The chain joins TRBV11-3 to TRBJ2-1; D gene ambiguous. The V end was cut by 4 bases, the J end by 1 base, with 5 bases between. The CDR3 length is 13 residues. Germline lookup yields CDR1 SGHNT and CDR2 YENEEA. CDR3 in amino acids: CASSSQSYNEQFF. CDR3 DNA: TGTGCCAGCAGCTCGCAGTCCTACAATGAGCAGTTCTTC.

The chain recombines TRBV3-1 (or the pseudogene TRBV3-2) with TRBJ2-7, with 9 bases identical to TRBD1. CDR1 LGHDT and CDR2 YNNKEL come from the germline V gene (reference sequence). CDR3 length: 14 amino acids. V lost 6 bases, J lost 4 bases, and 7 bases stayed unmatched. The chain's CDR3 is CASRFSGTGYEQYF. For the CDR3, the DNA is TGTGCCAGCAGATTCTCCGGGACAGGGTACGAGCAGTACTTC.

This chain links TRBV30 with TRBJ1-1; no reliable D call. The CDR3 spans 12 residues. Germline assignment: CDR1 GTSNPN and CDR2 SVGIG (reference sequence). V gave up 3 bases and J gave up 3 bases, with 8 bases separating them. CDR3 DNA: TGTGCCTGGAGAGGAGAATACACTGAAGCTTTCTTT. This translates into CAWRGEYTEAFF.

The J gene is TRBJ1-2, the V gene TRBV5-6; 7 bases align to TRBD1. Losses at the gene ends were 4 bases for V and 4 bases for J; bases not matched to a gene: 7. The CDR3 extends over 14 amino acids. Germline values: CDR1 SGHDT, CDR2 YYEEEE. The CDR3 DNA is TGTGCCAGCAGCCTGGGACAGAACTTCTATGGCTACACCTTC. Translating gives CASSLGQNFYGYTF.

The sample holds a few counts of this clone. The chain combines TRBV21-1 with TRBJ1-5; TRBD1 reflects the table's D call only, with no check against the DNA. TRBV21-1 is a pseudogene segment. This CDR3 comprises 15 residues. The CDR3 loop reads CASIEPGGKVQPQHF. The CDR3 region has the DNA TGTGCCAGCATCGAACCAGGGGGCAAGGTTCAGCCCCAGCATTTT.

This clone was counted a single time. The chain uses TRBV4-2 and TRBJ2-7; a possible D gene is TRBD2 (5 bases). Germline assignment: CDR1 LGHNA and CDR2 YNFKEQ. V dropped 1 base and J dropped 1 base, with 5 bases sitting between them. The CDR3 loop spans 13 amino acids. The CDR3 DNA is TGTGCCAGCAGCCAAGGAGGGTCCTACGAGCAGTACTTC. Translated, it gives CASSQGGSYEQYF.

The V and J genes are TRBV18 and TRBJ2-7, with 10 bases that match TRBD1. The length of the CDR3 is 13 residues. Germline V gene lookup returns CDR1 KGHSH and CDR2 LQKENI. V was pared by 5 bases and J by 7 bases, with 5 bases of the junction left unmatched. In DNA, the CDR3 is TGTGCCAGCTCATATGACAGGGGGCGAGAGCAGTACTTC. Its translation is CASSYDRGREQYF.

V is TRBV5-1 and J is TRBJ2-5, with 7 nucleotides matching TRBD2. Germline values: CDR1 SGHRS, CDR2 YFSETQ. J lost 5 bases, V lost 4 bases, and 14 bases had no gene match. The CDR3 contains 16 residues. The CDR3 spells CASSQTPAGSGETQYF. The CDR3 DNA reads TGCGCCAGCAGCCAAACCCCAGCGGGGTCAGGGGAGACCCAGTACTTC.

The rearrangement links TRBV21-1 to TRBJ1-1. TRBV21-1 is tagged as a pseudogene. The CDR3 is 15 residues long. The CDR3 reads CASSKLGGSNTEAFF. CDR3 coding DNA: TGTGCCAGCAGCAAACTCGGAGGATCGAACACTGAAGCTTTCTTT.

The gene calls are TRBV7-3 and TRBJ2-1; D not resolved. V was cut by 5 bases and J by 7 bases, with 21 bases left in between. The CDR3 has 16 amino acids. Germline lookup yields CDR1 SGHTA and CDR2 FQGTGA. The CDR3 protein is CASSPLESLGRNEQFF. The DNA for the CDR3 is TGTGCCAGCAGCCCCCTTGAGTCCCTAGGTCGGAATGAGCAGTTCTTC.

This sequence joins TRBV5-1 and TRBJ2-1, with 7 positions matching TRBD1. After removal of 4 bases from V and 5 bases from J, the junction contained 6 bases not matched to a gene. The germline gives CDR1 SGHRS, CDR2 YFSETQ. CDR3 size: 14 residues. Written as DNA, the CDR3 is TGCGCCAGCAGCATTGGACAGGTAAACAATGAGCAGTTCTTC. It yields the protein CASSIGQVNNEQFF.

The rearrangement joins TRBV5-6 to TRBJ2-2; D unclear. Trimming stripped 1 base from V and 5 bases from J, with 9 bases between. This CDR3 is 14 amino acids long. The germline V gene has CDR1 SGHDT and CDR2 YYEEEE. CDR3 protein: CASSLPGGTGELFF. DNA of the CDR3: TGTGCCAGCAGCTTGCCCGGCGGTACCGGGGAGCTGTTTTTT.

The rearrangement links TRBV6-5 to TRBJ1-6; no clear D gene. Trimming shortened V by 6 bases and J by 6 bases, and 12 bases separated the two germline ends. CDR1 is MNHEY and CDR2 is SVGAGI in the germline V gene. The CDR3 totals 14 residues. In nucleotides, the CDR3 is TGTGCCAGCAGGGGAGCGTCCGGTAATTCACCCCTCCACTTT. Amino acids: CASRGASGNSPLHF.

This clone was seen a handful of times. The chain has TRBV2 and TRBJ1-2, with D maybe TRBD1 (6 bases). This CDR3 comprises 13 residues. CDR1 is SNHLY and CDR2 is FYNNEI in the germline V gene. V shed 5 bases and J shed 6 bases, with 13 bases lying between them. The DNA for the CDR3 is TGTGCCAGCAGTCCTCGTAACAGGGATGGCTACACCTTC. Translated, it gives CASSPRNRDGYTF.

The CDR3 DNA is TGTGCCAGCAGCGTGGGCGGGGTGGGGACCGGGGAGCTGTTTTTT. This encodes CASSVGGVGTGELFF. The rearrangement uses TRBV9 and TRBJ2-2, with D possibly TRBD2 on 6 matching bases. The CDR3 is 15 residues long. The V end lost 2 bases, the J end lost 5 bases, and 13 bases lay between the germline ends. Germline V gene data show CDR1 as SGDLS and CDR2 as YYNGEE. Based on the CDR3 plus reference TRBV9 and TRBJ2-2, the full variable domain is DSGVTQTPKHLITATGQRVTLRCSPRSGDLSVYWYQQSLDQGLQFLIQYYNGEERAKGNILERFSAQQFPDLHSELNLSSLELGDSALYFCASSVGGVGTGELFFGEGSRLTVL.

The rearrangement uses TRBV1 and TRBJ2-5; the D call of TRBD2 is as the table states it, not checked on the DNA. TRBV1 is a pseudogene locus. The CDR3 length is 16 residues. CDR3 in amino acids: CTSSRKRGEGEETQYF. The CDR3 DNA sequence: TGCACCAGCAGCAGAAAGCGGGGGGAGGGGGAAGAGACCCAGTACTTC.

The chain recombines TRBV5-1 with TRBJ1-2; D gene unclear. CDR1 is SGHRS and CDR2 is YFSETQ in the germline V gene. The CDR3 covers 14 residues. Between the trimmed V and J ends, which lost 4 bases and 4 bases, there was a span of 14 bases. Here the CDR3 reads CASSPSSSPYGYTF. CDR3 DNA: TGCGCCAGCAGCCCCAGTAGCAGCCCCTATGGCTACACCTTC.